A selection of T cell receptor beta chains follows, all from one sample in a study of T cell repertoires in cytomegalovirus infection. TCRdb reprocessed the reads via MiXCR and lists one record per CDR3 protein. Here the sample spans 100,000 to 150,000 distinct CDR3 sequences, approximately 9.2% being singletons. The sequencing input was PBMCs. These receptors were collected from a human donor in good health (CMV status not recorded). Some clones in this sample may be carry-over from other donors' samples. Each CDR3 is given with its conserved first and last residue. A D gene is named only where the DNA matches it firmly. Size is stated for part of the rows, as once, few or many counts, or as a class when the clone is expanded.

d_call: TRBD2
j_call: TRBJ2-2
clone_size: .
v_call: TRBV20-1
cdr3_nt: TGCAGTGCTCGAGGACTAGCGGGGGCCGGGGAGCTGTTTTTT
cdr3_aa: CSARGLAGAGELFF

d_call: .
j_call: TRBJ1-4
clone_size: .
v_call: TRBV29-1
cdr3_nt: TGCAGCCTGGGCGAACCGGGAGAAAAACTGTTTTTT
cdr3_aa: CSLGEPGEKLFF

d_call: .
j_call: TRBJ1-1
clone_size: few
v_call: TRBV29-1
cdr3_nt: TGCAGCGGGTCGGCCCCGATGAACACTGAAGCTTTCTTT
cdr3_aa: CSGSAPMNTEAFF

d_call: TRBD1
j_call: TRBJ1-1
clone_size: many
v_call: TRBV5-4
cdr3_nt: TGTGCCAGCAGCACCCCGACAGGGGGCACTGAAGCTTTCTTT
cdr3_aa: CASSTPTGGTEAFF

d_call: .
j_call: TRBJ1-1
clone_size: many
v_call: TRBV7-6
cdr3_nt: TGTGCCAGCAGCTTAGTGGGGCTCGGTGGGAACACTGAAGCTTTCTTT
cdr3_aa: CASSLVGLGGNTEAFF

d_call: .
j_call: TRBJ2-1
clone_size: .
v_call: TRBV29-1
cdr3_nt: TGCAGCGTTGTAGGGGGGGCGGATGAGCAGTTCTTC
cdr3_aa: CSVVGGADEQFF

d_call: .
j_call: TRBJ2-7
clone_size: many
v_call: TRBV7-9
cdr3_nt: TGTGCCAGCAGCTTAGCGGGACGGTCGACCTACGAGCAGTACTTC
cdr3_aa: CASSLAGRSTYEQYF

d_call: .
j_call: TRBJ1-5
clone_size: .
v_call: TRBV12-3/TRBV12-4
cdr3_nt: TGTGCCAGCAGTTCGGTCCCAGCCGGAAGCAATCAGCCCCAGCATTTT
cdr3_aa: CASSSVPAGSNQPQHF

d_call: .
j_call: TRBJ1-1
clone_size: many
v_call: TRBV7-9
cdr3_nt: TGTGCCAGCAGGTCCGGGGGCCGAGGAATTTTCTTT
cdr3_aa: CASRSGGRGIFF

d_call: .
j_call: TRBJ2-7
clone_size: .
v_call: TRBV19
cdr3_nt: TGTGCCAGTAGTATCGAGTATTCCTACGAGCAGTACTTC
cdr3_aa: CASSIEYSYEQYF

d_call: .
j_call: TRBJ1-2
clone_size: many
v_call: TRBV5-1
cdr3_nt: TGCGCCAGCAGCTGGGGCGGCTATGGCTACACCTTC
cdr3_aa: CASSWGGYGYTF

d_call: .
j_call: TRBJ2-7
clone_size: .
v_call: TRBV9
cdr3_nt: TGTGCCAGCAGCGTAGATCGGGTCGACGAGCAGTACTTC
cdr3_aa: CASSVDRVDEQYF

d_call: .
j_call: TRBJ1-1
clone_size: many
v_call: TRBV7-9
cdr3_nt: TGTGCCAGCAGCCCCCGGCCCGATTTGAACACTGAAGCTTTCTTT
cdr3_aa: CASSPRPDLNTEAFF

d_call: .
j_call: TRBJ2-7
clone_size: many
v_call: TRBV20-1
cdr3_nt: TGCAGTGCCCTGGCCGGGGGAACCTACGAGCAGTACTTC
cdr3_aa: CSALAGGTYEQYF

d_call: .
j_call: TRBJ2-7
clone_size: .
v_call: TRBV7-9
cdr3_nt: TGTGCCAGCAGCTGGACGGTCTCCTACGAGCAGTACTTC
cdr3_aa: CASSWTVSYEQYF

d_call: .
j_call: TRBJ2-7
clone_size: many
v_call: TRBV28
cdr3_nt: TGTGCCAGCAGTGGGGGGACCTACGAGCAGTACTTC
cdr3_aa: CASSGGTYEQYF

d_call: .
j_call: TRBJ1-3
clone_size: many
v_call: TRBV15
cdr3_nt: TGTGCCACCAGCAGAGATAGCAGGACACCGCTTCTGGAGCCTGAAAACACCATATATTTT
cdr3_aa: CATSRDSRTPLLEPENTIYF

d_call: .
j_call: TRBJ2-5
clone_size: many
v_call: TRBV7-6
cdr3_nt: TGTGCCAGCAGCAAAGAACAAGAGACCCAGTACTTC
cdr3_aa: CASSKEQETQYF

d_call: .
j_call: TRBJ2-2
clone_size: few
v_call: TRBV3-1
cdr3_nt: TGTGCCAGCAGCCTCCGCCCCAACACCGGGGAGCTGTTTTTT
cdr3_aa: CASSLRPNTGELFF

d_call: .
j_call: TRBJ2-1
clone_size: many
v_call: TRBV4-1
cdr3_nt: TGCGCCAGCAGCCAAGATAGAGGTCCCGCCAATGAGCAGTTCTTC
cdr3_aa: CASSQDRGPANEQFF

d_call: TRBD1
j_call: TRBJ2-5
clone_size: many
v_call: TRBV7-2
cdr3_nt: TGTGCCAGCAGCTTCGACAGGGGGCTAAAAGAGACCCAGTACTTC
cdr3_aa: CASSFDRGLKETQYF

d_call: .
j_call: TRBJ2-1
clone_size: many
v_call: TRBV7-9
cdr3_nt: TGTGCCAGCAGCTTAGTTCCTAGGGGCAATGAGCAGTTCTTC
cdr3_aa: CASSLVPRGNEQFF

d_call: TRBD2
j_call: TRBJ2-3
clone_size: .
v_call: TRBV7-3
cdr3_nt: TGTGCCAGCAGCTTATTCGCGGGAGGGCCCTTAGATACGCAGTATTTT
cdr3_aa: CASSLFAGGPLDTQYF

d_call: TRBD1
j_call: TRBJ2-7
clone_size: many
v_call: TRBV5-6
cdr3_nt: TGTGCCAGCAGCTTGGAATGGACAGGGTCCTACGAGCAGTACTTC
cdr3_aa: CASSLEWTGSYEQYF

d_call: .
j_call: TRBJ2-7
clone_size: many
v_call: TRBV18
cdr3_nt: TGTGCCAGCTCACTCTCCCTGGGACGGAGCTCCTACGAGCAGTACTTC
cdr3_aa: CASSLSLGRSSYEQYF

d_call: .
j_call: TRBJ2-7
clone_size: .
v_call: TRBV11-2
cdr3_nt: TGTGCCAGCAGCTTAGGGGATGTCTACGAGCAGTACTTC
cdr3_aa: CASSLGDVYEQYF

d_call: .
j_call: TRBJ1-3
clone_size: many
v_call: TRBV12-3/TRBV12-4
cdr3_nt: TGTGCCAGCAGGACAAGGGACGGTGGAAACACCATATATTTT
cdr3_aa: CASRTRDGGNTIYF

d_call: .
j_call: TRBJ1-1
clone_size: many
v_call: TRBV28
cdr3_nt: TGTGCCAGCAGGAAAGGGGGGGCGGGGAACACTGAAGCTTTCTTT
cdr3_aa: CASRKGGAGNTEAFF

d_call: .
j_call: TRBJ2-7
clone_size: many
v_call: TRBV7-6
cdr3_nt: TGTGCCAGCAGCTCCCCACGCTCCTACGAGCAGTACTTC
cdr3_aa: CASSSPRSYEQYF

d_call: .
j_call: TRBJ1-1
clone_size: many
v_call: TRBV11-1
cdr3_nt: TGTGCCAGCAGCTCCAGGGGACCTCCCAACGAAGCTTTCTTT
cdr3_aa: CASSSRGPPNEAFF

d_call: TRBD2
j_call: TRBJ2-3
clone_size: many
v_call: TRBV2
cdr3_nt: TGTGCCAGCAGTGAACAGGGAGGGAGTCGTACGCAGTATTTT
cdr3_aa: CASSEQGGSRTQYF

d_call: .
j_call: TRBJ2-5
clone_size: few
v_call: TRBV5-5
cdr3_nt: TGTGCCAGCAGCTTGAGGGCCCCAGCCGGGAGCCAAGAGACCCAGTACTTC
cdr3_aa: CASSLRAPAGSQETQYF

d_call: TRBD1
j_call: TRBJ2-7
clone_size: many
v_call: TRBV7-2
cdr3_nt: TGTGCCAGCAGCTCGCCCGGGACAGTTCGTTACGAGCAGTACTTC
cdr3_aa: CASSSPGTVRYEQYF

d_call: .
j_call: TRBJ1-5
clone_size: many
v_call: TRBV18
cdr3_nt: TGTGCCAGCTCACCTACAAGAGGCGACAATCAGCCCCAGCATTTT
cdr3_aa: CASSPTRGDNQPQHF

d_call: .
j_call: TRBJ2-7
clone_size: many
v_call: TRBV5-6
cdr3_nt: TGTGCCAGCAGCCCCCCTAGGGGAGAGCAGTACTTC
cdr3_aa: CASSPPRGEQYF

d_call: .
j_call: TRBJ1-5
clone_size: many
v_call: TRBV19
cdr3_nt: TGTGCCAGTAGTACGCAGGCTAATCAGCCCCAGCATTTT
cdr3_aa: CASSTQANQPQHF

d_call: TRBD2
j_call: TRBJ2-1
clone_size: many
v_call: TRBV6-2/TRBV6-3
cdr3_nt: TGTGCCAGCAGTTACGGACTAGCTCACCTGCGGGATGAGCAGTTCTTC
cdr3_aa: CASSYGLAHLRDEQFF

d_call: .
j_call: TRBJ1-1
clone_size: many
v_call: TRBV7-3
cdr3_nt: TGTGCCAGCAGCTTAGACTCCTCCACTGAAGCTTTCTTT
cdr3_aa: CASSLDSSTEAFF

d_call: .
j_call: TRBJ1-2
clone_size: many
v_call: TRBV19
cdr3_nt: TGTGCCAGTAGGAAACAGGGAAAGGACGGCTACACCTTC
cdr3_aa: CASRKQGKDGYTF

d_call: TRBD2
j_call: TRBJ2-3
clone_size: .
v_call: TRBV5-1
cdr3_nt: TGCGCCAGCAGCCCCATAGCGGGGGCTAGCACAGATACGCAGTATTTT
cdr3_aa: CASSPIAGASTDTQYF

d_call: .
j_call: TRBJ2-5
clone_size: many
v_call: TRBV7-2
cdr3_nt: TGTGCCAGCAGCTTAAGTGAGACCCAGTACTTC
cdr3_aa: CASSLSETQYF

d_call: TRBD1
j_call: TRBJ1-1
clone_size: many
v_call: TRBV7-2
cdr3_nt: TGTGCCAGCAGCGTAGACAGGGGCCCGAACACTGAAGCTTTCTTT
cdr3_aa: CASSVDRGPNTEAFF

d_call: .
j_call: TRBJ1-1
clone_size: .
v_call: TRBV4-1
cdr3_nt: TGCGCCAGCAGCCACCTCAGGGGGAACACTGAAGCTTTCTTT
cdr3_aa: CASSHLRGNTEAFF

d_call: .
j_call: TRBJ1-2
clone_size: .
v_call: TRBV19
cdr3_nt: TGTGCCAGTAGTGGCCAATCCGATAACTATGGCTACACCTTC
cdr3_aa: CASSGQSDNYGYTF

d_call: .
j_call: TRBJ2-1
clone_size: .
v_call: TRBV5-1
cdr3_nt: TGCGCCAGCACCGCCCAAGGGAAATCATCCTACAATGAGCAGTTCTTC
cdr3_aa: CASTAQGKSSYNEQFF

d_call: .
j_call: TRBJ1-4
clone_size: few
v_call: TRBV12-3/TRBV12-4
cdr3_nt: TGTGCCAGCAGTTTGTGGGCAGGTTCAACTAATGAAAAACTGTTTTTT
cdr3_aa: CASSLWAGSTNEKLFF

d_call: .
j_call: TRBJ2-7
clone_size: .
v_call: TRBV28
cdr3_nt: TGTGCCAGCAGCTCAGGGAAATACGAGCAGTACTTC
cdr3_aa: CASSSGKYEQYF

d_call: .
j_call: TRBJ1-5
clone_size: many
v_call: TRBV28
cdr3_nt: TGTGCCAGCACCTCGCTGTCGGTATCGCCGCAGCCCCAGCATTTT
cdr3_aa: CASTSLSVSPQPQHF

d_call: .
j_call: TRBJ1-6
clone_size: many
v_call: TRBV20-1
cdr3_nt: TGCAGTGCGGCCGAGGGAACGGATAATTCACCCCTCCACTTT
cdr3_aa: CSAAEGTDNSPLHF